The 20 T cell receptor beta chains given below trace back to one sample, sequenced in a study of CD8+ T cells in alopecia areata. The treatment denotes: oral pan-JAK inhibitor, 5-10 mg twice daily. The authors extracted RNA and reverse transcribed it into cDNA as the sequencing template. The data were produced by immunoSEQ multiplex PCR, yet TCRdb's version contains in-frame clones alone and is incomplete. The data show about 180,000 clones, 40% to 65% seen once. Sequencing was performed on CD8+ T cells sorted from blood, taken at week 24, from a patient treated with tofacitinib. These receptors were obtained from a human donor with alopecia areata.

This clone has a handful of counts. This chain joins TRBV4-1 and TRBJ2-7; 8 nucleotides align to TRBD1. The germline V gene encodes CDR1 MGHRA and CDR2 YSYEKL. This CDR3 spans 16 amino acids. Trimming at V came to 4 bases and at J to 3 bases, leaving 11 bases not matched to a gene. The chain's CDR3 is CASSPPQTGVVYEQYF. The CDR3 bases are TGCGCCAGCAGCCCCCCGCAGACAGGGGTTGTCTACGAGCAGTACTTC.

This clone was seen a few times. The chain joins TRBV7-8 to TRBJ2-1, with a tentative D call TRBD2 (6 bases). CDR3 length: 15 residues. Per germline, CDR1 SGHVS and CDR2 FQNEAQ. V lost 5 bases, J lost 6 bases, and 17 bases lay in between. The CDR3 DNA follows: TGTGCCAGCAGCCTCACCCGGACTACAATCAATGAGCAGTTCTTC. It encodes CASSLTRTTINEQFF.

The J gene is TRBJ2-7, the V gene TRBV4-3, with D perhaps TRBD1 (6 bases). Germline assignment: CDR1 LGHNA and CDR2 YSLEER. V shed 0 bases and J shed 2 bases, with 11 bases lying between them. The CDR3 is made up of 15 amino acids. The CDR3 reads CASSQDNRVTYEQYF. The CDR3 DNA follows: TGCGCCAGCAGCCAAGATAACAGGGTGACCTACGAGCAGTACTTC.

The genes are TRBV13 and TRBJ2-2; D is possibly TRBD1 (6 bases). Germline assignment: CDR1 PRHDT and CDR2 FYEKMQ (reference sequence). Trimming removed 5 bases from V and 6 bases from J, with 10 bases in between. This CDR3 spans 13 amino acids. The chain's CDR3 is CASSLQGSGELFF. The CDR3 nucleotides read TGTGCCAGCAGCCTACAGGGTTCCGGGGAGCTGTTTTTT.

The CDR3 DNA reads TGCGCCAGCAGCTTGGAGGCTAGCGGGGGCACAGATACGCAGTATTTT. Translation: CASSLEASGGTDTQYF. J is TRBJ2-3 and V is TRBV5-1; 9 bases agree with TRBD2. Looked up from germline, CDR1 is SGHRS and CDR2 is YFSETQ. V gave up 0 bases and J gave up 1 base; unmatched junction bases: 3. CDR3 length: 16 amino acids.

V usage is TRBV7-9 and J usage is TRBJ1-1, with 9 bases lining up with TRBD1. This CDR3 region has 14 residues. V trimming: 5 bases; J trimming: 6 bases; junction bases outside the gene matches: 7. Germline V lookup: CDR1 SEHNR, CDR2 FQNEAQ (reference sequence). The DNA for the CDR3 is TGTGCCAGCAGCCCTTGGACAGGGGAGGCTGAAGCTTTCTTT. It is translated as CASSPWTGEAEAFF. Filled out from reference TRBV7-9 and TRBJ1-1, the complete variable domain reads DTGVSQNPRHKITKRGQNVTFRCDPISEHNRLYWYRQTLGQGPEFLTYFQNEAQLEKSRLLSDRFSAERPKGSFSTLEIQRTEQGDSAMYLCASSPWTGEAEAFFGQGTRLTVV.

This chain joins TRBV29-1 and TRBJ2-5, with D unclear. In germline, CDR1 is SQVTM, CDR2 ANQGSEA. There are 15 residues in the CDR3. The V gene lost 0 bases and the J gene lost 7 bases, with 18 bases spanning the gap. The CDR3 is CSVEEVVSPPGTQYF. In DNA, the CDR3 is TGCAGCGTTGAAGAGGTTGTATCGCCCCCCGGGACCCAGTACTTC.

The gene calls are TRBV29-1 and TRBJ2-7, with a weak D call TRBD2 (6 bases). The CDR3 loop spans 13 amino acids. V was shortened by 4 bases and J by 3 bases, with 13 bases between the two germline ends. Germline loops: CDR1 SQVTM, CDR2 ANQGSEA. CDR3 in amino acids: CSVGSGLDYEQYF. CDR3 in DNA: TGCAGCGTTGGTAGCGGATTAGACTACGAGCAGTACTTC.

This clone was detected only once. The CDR3 bases are TGTGCCAGCAGCTCAATACGGGGGAATGAAAAACTGTTTTTT. Translating it yields CASSSIRGNEKLFF. J is TRBJ1-4 and V is TRBV7-2, with D possibly matching TRBD1 (5 bases). V was cut by 4 bases and J by 5 bases, with 11 bases left in between. Germline V gene lookup returns CDR1 SGHTA and CDR2 FQGNSA. This CDR3 is built from 14 residues.

The V and J genes are TRBV13 and TRBJ1-5; TRBD1 might be the D (5 bases). V was trimmed by 0 bases and J by 5 bases, leaving 5 bases between them. Germline lookup yields CDR1 PRHDT and CDR2 FYEKMQ (reference sequence). The CDR3 totals 13 residues. The DNA of the CDR3 is TGTGCCAGCAGCTTAGGGGGGGATCAGCCCCAGCATTTT. Encoded protein: CASSLGGDQPQHF.

This clone was counted only a few times. The chain is built from TRBV30 and TRBJ2-3; 9 bases agree with TRBD2. V was pared by 2 bases and J by 1 base, with 7 bases of the junction left unmatched. Germline-derived CDR1 and CDR2 are GTSNPN and SVGIG (reference sequence). There are 16 residues in the CDR3. Here the CDR3 DNA reads TGTGCCTGGAGTCCGATAGCGGGGGACGGCACAGATACGCAGTATTTT. Encoded protein: CAWSPIAGDGTDTQYF. Supplemented by reference TRBV30 and TRBJ2-3, the full variable domain reads SQTIHQWPATLVQPVGSPLSLECTVEGTSNPNLYWYRQAAGRGLQLLFYSVGIGQISSEVPQNLSASRPQDRQFILSSKKLLLSDSGFYLCAWSPIAGDGTDTQYFGPGTRLTVL.

The CDR3 nucleotides are TGTGCCAGCAGCTTTTCGATCGAGCAGTTCTTC. Translated: CASSFSIEQFF. The rearrangement joins TRBV11-2 to TRBJ2-1; D gene unclear. The germline gives CDR1 SGHAT, CDR2 FQNNGV. The V end was cut by 3 bases, the J end by 10 bases, with 7 bases between. This CDR3 comprises 11 residues. Full variable domain (remainder filled in from reference TRBV11-2 and TRBJ2-1): EAGVAQSPRYKIIEKRQSVAFWCNPISGHATLYWYQQILGQGPKLLIQFQNNGVVDDSQLPKDRFSAERLKGVDSTLKIQPAKLEDSAVYLCASSFSIEQFFGPGTRLTVL.

This clone was counted between two and nine times. V is TRBV19 and J is TRBJ2-1, with D perhaps being TRBD1 or TRBD2 (5 bases each). CDR3 length: 12 residues. CDR1 is LNHDA, CDR2 SQIVND, per germline (reference sequence). Trimming pared 3 bases from V and 9 bases from J, leaving 9 bases between. CDR3 in amino acids: CASSIPGREQFF. The CDR3 coding sequence is TGTGCCAGTAGTATTCCGGGACGTGAGCAGTTCTTC.

V gene TRBV4-3 combines with J gene TRBJ2-5; perhaps TRBD1 as D (6 bases). Trimming removed 0 bases from V and 2 bases from J, with 10 bases in between. Germline assignment: CDR1 LGHNA and CDR2 YSLEER. This CDR3 contains 15 residues. The CDR3 region is CASSQEWDNQETQYF. The CDR3 nucleotides read TGCGCCAGCAGCCAAGAGTGGGACAATCAAGAGACCCAGTACTTC.

The chain couples TRBV4-3 to TRBJ1-2, with a tentative D call TRBD1 (5 bases). Germline lookup yields CDR1 LGHNA and CDR2 YSLEER. The CDR3 is made up of 15 amino acids. The V and J ends lost 4 bases and 0 bases respectively, with 12 bases between them. The CDR3 loop reads CASSPGRLPNYGYTF. Here the CDR3 DNA reads TGCGCCAGCAGCCCGGGACGGCTACCTAACTATGGCTACACCTTC.

In its sample, this clone was seen a few times. CDR3 protein: CASSKSGTSGYEQYF. CDR3 coding DNA: TGTGCCAGCAGCAAATCCGGGACTAGCGGCTACGAGCAGTACTTC. The genes are TRBV9 and TRBJ2-7; TRBD2 agrees at 11 bases. V lost 4 bases to trimming and J lost 3 bases; unmatched junction nucleotides: 6. Germline V lookup: CDR1 SGDLS, CDR2 YYNGEE. This CDR3 is 15 amino acids long.

The chain is built from TRBV7-8 and TRBJ1-5; D not certain. The CDR3 runs to 16 residues. The V and J ends lost 1 base and 0 bases respectively, with 10 bases between them. Germline CDR1 SGHVS, CDR2 FQNEAQ. For the CDR3, the DNA is TGTGCCAGCAGCTTAGTCAAGGGTTCTAGCAATCAGCCCCAGCATTTT. The encoded protein is CASSLVKGSSNQPQHF.

A remark on this clone: Germline and junction disagree at one end, which may indicate a read error. This sequence joins TRBV29-1 and TRBJ1-1; the D is unclear. CDR3 length: 11 amino acids. The germline CDR1 and CDR2 sequences are SQVTM and ANQGSEA. In DNA form, the CDR3 reads TGCAGCGTGCCCGTATCAGGACTTTTTCTCTTT. It translates to CSVPVSGLFLF.

This clone was seen a few times. The V and J genes are TRBV11-2 and TRBJ2-5; 11 bases align to TRBD2. The V gene's germline CDR1 is SGHAT and CDR2 FQNNGV. The CDR3 has 14 residues. Losses at the gene ends were 3 bases for V and 3 bases for J; bases not matched to a gene: 0. The CDR3 DNA sequence: TGTGCCAGCAGCTTTAGCGGGGGGGAAGAGACCCAGTACTTC. It translates to CASSFSGGEETQYF.

The genes are TRBV6-4 and TRBJ2-3; no reliable D call. Trimming stripped 0 bases from V and 2 bases from J, with 6 bases between. The CDR3 has 14 amino acids. CDR1 MRHNA and CDR2 SNTAGT come from the germline V gene. CDR3 nucleotide sequence: TGTGCCAGCAGTGACTCTCCTGACACAGATACGCAGTATTTT. Amino acids: CASSDSPDTDTQYF.